The 3 T cell receptor beta chains given below trace back to one sample, sequenced in a study of blood T cell repertoires in COVID-19. The data were produced by immunoSEQ multiplex PCR, yet TCRdb's version contains in-frame clones alone and is incomplete. The sample contains around 200,000 clones, about 80% of which appear only once. Specimen: peripheral blood. These receptors all stem from a woman between 40 and 55 years old with active or convalescent COVID-19.

The gene calls are TRBV7-9 and TRBJ1-1; 9 nucleotides align to TRBD1. V trimming: 3 bases; J trimming: 1 base; junction bases outside the gene matches: 3. CDR3 size: 15 residues. Looked up from germline, CDR1 is SEHNR and CDR2 is FQNEAQ (reference sequence). The chain's CDR3 is CASSLGTGRNTEAFF. CDR3 coding DNA: TGTGCCAGCAGCTTGGGGACAGGGAGGAACACTGAAGCTTTCTTT.

The genes are TRBV6-4 and TRBJ2-3; no reliable D call. V lost 6 bases and J lost 2, with 15 bases in between. The CDR3 contains 15 residues. Looked up from germline, CDR1 is MRHNA and CDR2 is SNTAGT. CDR3 DNA sequence: TGTGCCAGCAGCCCCCAGCCGCTAGACACAGATACGCAGTATTTT. Translated: CASSPQPLDTDTQYF.

The chain employs TRBV5-4 and TRBJ2-2; 9 nucleotides agree with TRBD2. Trimming at V came to 5 bases and at J to 7 bases, leaving 12 bases not matched to a gene. The germline gives CDR1 SGHNT, CDR2 YYREEE (reference sequence). The CDR3 contains 16 residues. CDR3 sequence reads: CASRAEGLAHDGELFF. The CDR3 coding sequence is TGTGCCAGCAGGGCCGAGGGACTAGCTCATGACGGGGAGCTGTTTTTT.